This T cell receptor beta chain was retrieved from a study of radiotherapy plus CTLA-4 blockade in lung cancer. About the study: Among enrolled patients, over 15% responded and 30% to 40% achieved disease control.

Study observations and caveats: Reports identified early blood T cell clone dynamics, with interferon-beta, as the best response predictor. An expansion of tumor-derived TCR clones occurred in blood after radiotherapy plus ipilimumab.

Per germline, CDR1 ENHRY and CDR2 SYGVKD. The length of the CDR3 is 14 residues. The J segment lost 4 bases and the V segment lost 4 bases, leaving 4 bases of the junction unmatched. In the case of this clone: Antigen unknown.

Sequenced by immunoSEQ multiplex PCR; TCRdb stores in-frame clones only, minus some. The sample records tens of thousands of clones, approximately 77% being singletons. The V call is TRBV10-3, the J call TRBJ1-2, with TRBD1 matching 9 bases. Sequenced material: peripheral blood, taken from a patient treated with radiotherapy plus ipilimumab. This clonotype originated in a human donor with non-small cell lung cancer that progressed on radiotherapy plus ipilimumab. The CDR3 DNA sequence: TGTGCCATCAGTGGGGGACAGGGTCCCTATGGCTACACCTTC. It specifies CAISGGQGPYGYTF.